The T cell receptor (beta chain) under discussion was sequenced for a study of read filtering for tumor transcriptome and immune sequencing. About the research overall: After DNase treatment, RNA was made into whole-transcriptome libraries. Findings of the study overall: Sorted CD138-negative bone marrow cells were not purified T cells. Without single-read clonotypes, shared clonotype proportions correlated more between IR-seq and RNA-seq. Compared with RNA-seq, IR-seq gave much higher clonotype depth and reliability.

Trimming took 8 bases from V and 7 from J; bases not matched to a gene: 17. The CDR3 consists of 16 residues. Germline V CDR1 and CDR2: SEHNR, FQNEAQ (reference sequence). Molecular barcoded adaptors covering alpha/delta and beta/gamma chains were used on 400 ng RNA. TCRdb independently ran MiXCR on the reads; one entry per CDR3 protein. The top ten clones hold 6% to 7% of a sample with about 39,000 distinct CDR3 sequences, over 11% of them seen once. This clonotype has a count of ten or more. What it recognizes is unknown. The sequencing input was a population of CD138-negative cells sorted from bone marrow. The clonotype comes from a donor at least 40 years old with multiple myeloma. This chain connects TRBV7-9 to TRBJ1-1; TRBD1 matches 9 bases. In DNA form, the CDR3 reads TGTGCCAGCTCTTTGGGAAACCGCGGACAGGGGATTGAAGCTTTCTTT. It codes for CASSLGNRGQGIEAFF.